This T cell receptor beta chain was documented in a study of early T cells in non-severe SARS-CoV-2 infection. As for the study in general: Chains were unpaired, as sequencing was done on bulk RNA from unsorted whole blood.

TCRdb reprocessed the 5' RACE reads with MiXCR, giving one entry per CDR3 protein. This sample has roughly 70,000 distinct CDR3 sequences; roughly an eighth occur once, and the top ten carry roughly 1.3%. V lost 4 bases and J 6 bases, leaving 13 bases between the germline ends. The CDR3 contains 13 residues. This clonotype has a count of ten or more. Sequenced: whole blood. This chain uses TRBV12-3 or TRBV12-4 with TRBJ2-7; D remains ambiguous. The receptor was derived from an adult who was a healthcare worker with PCR-confirmed SARS-CoV-2 infection or an uninfected control (not recorded which). The CDR3 DNA reads as TGTGCCAGCAGTTACGGTGGTTGGGGCGAGCAGTACTTC. Its translation: CASSYGGWGEQYF.